The sample holds many counts of the clone carrying this T cell receptor (beta chain). This record belongs to a study of T cells in Graves' hyperthyroidism and ophthalmopathy. The investigators amplified TCR beta CDR3 regions from RNA transcripts. The study used the HTBI primer set for a first-round RT-PCR of the TCR CDR3. TCRdb called the multiplex PCR reads again in MiXCR, with one record for every CDR3 protein. The sample lists 500,000 to 750,000 distinct CDR3 sequences; 14% were seen once. Sequencing used blood. The TCR sequence derives from a woman aged 18-29 years with Graves' ophthalmopathy.

The CDR3 sequence: CASSFRLLRETQYF. Written as DNA, the CDR3 is TGTGCCAGCAGTTTCCGGCTGCTAAGAGAGACCCAGTACTTC. The J gene is TRBJ2-5, the V gene TRBV12-3 or TRBV12-4; no definite D call. V lost 3 bases to trimming and J lost 4 bases, with 12 bases between them. The CDR3 spans 14 residues.